These 20 T cell receptor beta chains were sequenced from one sample in a study of blood T cell repertoires in COVID-19. TCRdb's copy holds only in-frame clones and misses some; the assay was immunoSEQ multiplex PCR. The sample contains 30,000 to 40,000 clones, roughly 90% of which appear only once. The specimen sequenced was peripheral blood. The origin of the receptors is a man aged 50 or older with active or convalescent COVID-19.

The chain combines TRBV5-5 with TRBJ1-4; maybe TRBD1 (6 bases). This CDR3 contains 15 residues. Per the germline V gene, CDR1 is SGHKS and CDR2 is YYEKEE (reference sequence). V was trimmed by 0 bases and J by 7 bases, leaving 13 bases between them. The CDR3 region is CASSLVGAQGEKLFF. Written as DNA, the CDR3 is TGTGCCAGCAGCTTGGTAGGGGCACAGGGTGAAAAACTGTTTTTT.

This chain uses TRBV19 with TRBJ1-5, with D possibly matching TRBD1 (6 bases). Germline-derived CDR1 and CDR2 are LNHDA and SQIVND (reference sequence). The CDR3 consists of 15 residues. With 6 bases removed from V and 4 bases from J, the gap between germline ends came to 16 bases. CDR3 amino acids: CASRKQGGNNQPQHF. As DNA, the CDR3 is TGTGCCAGTAGAAAACAGGGTGGGAATAATCAGCCCCAGCATTTT.

The chain is built from TRBV6-5 and TRBJ1-2, with 7 bases aligning to TRBD1. The CDR3 covers 14 residues. The germline gives CDR1 MNHEY, CDR2 SVGAGI. Trimming removed 2 bases from V and 6 bases from J; junction bases left unmatched: 6. The CDR3 region is CASSYGTAGNGYTF. The CDR3 bases are TGTGCCAGCAGTTACGGGACAGCGGGCAATGGCTACACCTTC.

The rearrangement joins TRBV6-5 to TRBJ1-4; D remains ambiguous. Germline-derived CDR1 and CDR2 are MNHEY and SVGAGI. Deletions cut 6 bases from V and 10 bases from J, with 18 bases between. This CDR3 has 14 residues. The CDR3 here is CASSTGPEVGKLFF. The CDR3 DNA follows: TGTGCCAGCAGCACGGGTCCTGAAGTCGGAAAACTGTTTTTT.

This sequence joins TRBV6-5 and TRBJ2-7; 10 bases align to TRBD2. This CDR3 contains 15 residues. J gave up 2 bases and V 5 bases, and 6 bases lay outside the gene matches. Germline CDR1 and CDR2: MNHEY and SVGAGI. The CDR3 spells CASSRTLAGAYEQYF. CDR3 coding DNA: TGTGCCAGCAGTCGAACTCTAGCGGGAGCCTACGAGCAGTACTTC.

This clone was counted once. The genes are TRBV11-2 and TRBJ2-1; 12 nucleotides align to TRBD2. Germline CDR1 is SGHAT and CDR2 is FQNNGV. V trimming: 3 bases; J trimming: 8 bases; junction bases outside the gene matches: 5. CDR3 length: 15 residues. In nucleotides, the CDR3 is TGTGCCAGCAGCTTTAGTCTAGCGGGAGGGGATGAGCAGTTCTTC. Amino acid sequence: CASSFSLAGGDEQFF. The full variable domain, with the rest looked up from reference TRBV11-2 and TRBJ2-1, is EAGVAQSPRYKIIEKRQSVAFWCNPISGHATLYWYQQILGQGPKLLIQFQNNGVVDDSQLPKDRFSAERLKGVDSTLKIQPAKLEDSAVYLCASSFSLAGGDEQFFGPGTRLTVL.

The rearrangement joins TRBV18 to TRBJ2-5, with D possibly TRBD2 on 6 matching bases. V lost 2 bases to trimming and J lost 3 bases, with 13 bases between them. Germline lookup yields CDR1 KGHSH and CDR2 LQKENI. CDR3 size: 15 residues. The CDR3 loop is CASSPTGGGEETQYF. The DNA of the CDR3 is TGTGCCAGCTCACCAACGGGTGGCGGGGAAGAGACCCAGTACTTC.

The chain links TRBV7-2 to TRBJ2-5, with TRBD2 matching over 9 bases. The CDR3 has 15 residues. Losses at the gene ends were 3 bases for V and 5 bases for J; bases not matched to a gene: 7. Germline loops: CDR1 SGHTA, CDR2 FQGNSA. The DNA of the CDR3 is TGTGCCAGCAGCTTTAGCGGGGGCCAGGGGGAGACCCAGTACTTC. It specifies CASSFSGGQGETQYF.

This chain uses TRBV4-1 with TRBJ1-4; 7 positions agree with TRBD1. The CDR3 extends over 16 amino acids. From germline, CDR1 is MGHRA and CDR2 YSYEKL. V dropped 2 bases and J dropped 5; count of bases not matched to a gene: 8. CDR3 coding DNA: TGCGCCAGCAGCCAACAACAACAGGGGAGGAATGAAAAACTGTTTTTT. Its protein is CASSQQQQGRNEKLFF.

The J gene is TRBJ1-6, the V gene TRBV19; 8 positions agree with TRBD1. CDR3 length: 16 amino acids. V lost 2 bases and J lost 6; bases outside the gene matches: 6. Germline assignment: CDR1 LNHDA and CDR2 SQIVND (reference sequence). CDR3 region: CASSIPTGVSNSPLHF. The CDR3 DNA reads TGTGCCAGTAGTATACCGACAGGGGTATCTAATTCACCCCTCCACTTT.

A few counts support this clone. This rearrangement joins TRBV7-8 to TRBJ2-3; 7 bases fit TRBD2. J was trimmed by 0 bases and V by 1 base; bases with no gene match: 4. CDR1 and CDR2 (germline): SGHVS, FQNEAQ. This CDR3 is built from 16 residues. The CDR3 bases are TGTGCCAGCAGCTTAGTGAGCGGGGCTAGCACAGATACGCAGTATTTT. Protein product: CASSLVSGASTDTQYF.

This chain connects TRBV5-1 to TRBJ1-2; maybe TRBD1 (6 bases). The CDR3 runs 16 residues. The V end was cut by 0 bases, the J end by 0 bases, with 12 bases between. CDR1 SGHRS and CDR2 YFSETQ come from the germline V gene. Here the CDR3 reads CASSLDGGAANYGYTF. The CDR3 DNA is TGCGCCAGCAGCTTGGATGGGGGGGCAGCTAACTATGGCTACACCTTC.

The V gene is TRBV19, the J gene TRBJ1-2; D gene unclear. Germline values: CDR1 LNHDA, CDR2 SQIVND (reference sequence). The CDR3 loop spans 12 amino acids. Trimming cost V 2 bases and J 5 bases, with 6 bases left between them. CDR3 in amino acids: CASSIPGYGYTF. The CDR3 DNA follows: TGTGCCAGTAGTATACCGGGGTATGGCTACACCTTC.

This sequence joins TRBV9 and TRBJ2-1; D unclear. CDR3 size: 13 residues. Germline loops: CDR1 SGDLS, CDR2 YYNGEE. Trimming removed 3 bases at V and 9 bases at J, with 13 bases between. The CDR3, as DNA: TGTGCCAGCAGCGGTCCTTACGGCGGTGAGCAGTTCTTC. Amino acids: CASSGPYGGEQFF.

This clone was observed a single time. This chain joins TRBV4-3 and TRBJ1-2; no definite D call. The CDR3 runs 16 residues. Looked up from germline, CDR1 is LGHNA and CDR2 is YSLEER. V lost 0 bases and J lost 6, with 17 bases in between. CDR3: CASSQETGLFGNGYTF. In DNA, the CDR3 is TGCGCCAGCAGCCAAGAGACCGGGTTATTTGGTAATGGCTACACCTTC.

V is TRBV10-3 and J is TRBJ1-2, with a weak D call TRBD1 (5 bases). Trimming removed 3 bases from V and 8 bases from J, with 16 bases in between. Germline V gene data show CDR1 as ENHRY and CDR2 as SYGVKD. The CDR3 consists of 14 residues. CDR3 region: CAISDRTLPPGYTF. CDR3 coding DNA: TGTGCCATCAGTGACCGGACATTGCCCCCCGGCTACACCTTC.

The chain is built from TRBV19 and TRBJ2-7; D is undetermined. V lost 4 bases, J lost 2 bases, and 9 bases lay in between. Germline CDR1 reads LNHDA; CDR2 reads SQIVND (reference sequence). CDR3 length: 13 residues. The CDR3 reads CASSNQYAYEQYF. CDR3 DNA: TGTGCCAGTAGTAATCAGTACGCCTACGAGCAGTACTTC.

The V and J genes are TRBV18 and TRBJ2-1; TRBD1 agrees at 10 bases. Trimming took 0 bases from V and 6 from J; bases not matched to a gene: 5. This CDR3 spans 16 amino acids. CDR1 and CDR2 (germline): KGHSH, LQKENI. The CDR3 sequence is CASSPPGTGVGNEQFF. The CDR3 coding sequence is TGTGCCAGCTCACCACCCGGGACAGGGGTGGGCAATGAGCAGTTCTTC.

The J gene is TRBJ2-7, the V gene TRBV5-1; weak D call: TRBD2 (6 bases). The CDR3 loop spans 14 amino acids. V lost 0 bases to trimming and J lost 5 bases, with 12 bases between them. Germline values: CDR1 SGHRS, CDR2 YFSETQ. The CDR3 is CASSLVSGVHEQYF. The CDR3 bases are TGCGCCAGCAGCTTGGTTTCGGGGGTCCACGAGCAGTACTTC.

The chain has TRBV5-4 and TRBJ1-2, with unresolved D. This CDR3 is built from 13 residues. The germline V and J ends were trimmed by 0 bases and 4 bases, with 7 bases remaining between them. Germline V gene data show CDR1 as SGHNT and CDR2 as YYREEE (reference sequence). In nucleotides, the CDR3 is TGTGCCAGCAGCTTGGGTAGACTCTATGGCTACACCTTC. Its protein is CASSLGRLYGYTF.